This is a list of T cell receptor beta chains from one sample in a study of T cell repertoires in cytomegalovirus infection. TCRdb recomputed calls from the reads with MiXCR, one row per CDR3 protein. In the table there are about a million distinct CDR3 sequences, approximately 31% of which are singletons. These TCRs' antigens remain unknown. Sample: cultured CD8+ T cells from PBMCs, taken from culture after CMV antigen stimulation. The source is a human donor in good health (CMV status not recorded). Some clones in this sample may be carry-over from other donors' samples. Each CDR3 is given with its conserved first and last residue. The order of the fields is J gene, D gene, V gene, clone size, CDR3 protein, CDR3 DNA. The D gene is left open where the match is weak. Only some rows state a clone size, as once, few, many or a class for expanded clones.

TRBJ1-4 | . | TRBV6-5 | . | CASSYFSGRGREKLFF | TGTGCCAGCAGTTATTTCTCCGGAAGGGGAAGAGAAAAACTGTTTTTT
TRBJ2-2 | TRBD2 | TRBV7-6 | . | CASSPRLAGGLGELVF | TGTGCCAGCAGCCCGAGACTAGCGGGGGGTCTCGGGGAGCTGGTTTTT
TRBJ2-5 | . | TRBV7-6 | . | CASSLLQRRPQETQYF | TGTGCCAGCAGCTTACTGCAGCGACGGCCTCAAGAGACCCAGTACTTC
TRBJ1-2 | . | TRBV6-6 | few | CASRPWTAANYGYTF | TGTGCCAGCAGACCCTGGACAGCAGCTAACTATGGCTACACCTTC
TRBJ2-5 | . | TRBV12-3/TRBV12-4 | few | CASSLEAGVGTQYF | TGTGCCAGCAGCCTCGAAGCGGGCGTTGGGACCCAGTACTTC
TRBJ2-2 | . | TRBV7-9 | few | CASSLDWIPPKAGGTGELFF | TGTGCCAGCAGCTTAGATTGGATTCCCCCGAAGGCAGGAGGAACCGGGGAGCTGTTTTTT
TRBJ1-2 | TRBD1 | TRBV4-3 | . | CASSQETPGQSTNYGYTF | TGCGCCAGCAGCCAGGAGACTCCGGGACAGAGTACTAACTATGGCTACACCTTC
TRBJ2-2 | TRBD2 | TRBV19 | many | CASRLGRGLNHANTGELFF | TGTGCCAGTAGACTCGGGAGGGGTTTGAATCACGCGAACACCGGGGAGCTGTTTTTT
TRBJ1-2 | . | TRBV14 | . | CASSQDPSGGYGYTF | TGTGCCAGCAGCCAAGATCCCAGCGGCGGGTATGGCTACACCTTC
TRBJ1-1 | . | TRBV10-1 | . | CASSELGSLNTEAFF | TGCGCCAGCAGTGAGTTGGGCAGTTTGAACACTGAAGCTTTCTTT
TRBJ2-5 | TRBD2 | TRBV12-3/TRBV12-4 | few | CASTLSGGEGETQYF | TGTGCCAGCACCTTATCGGGGGGAGAAGGAGAGACCCAGTACTTC
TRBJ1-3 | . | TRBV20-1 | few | CSASRGDGGNTIYF | TGCAGTGCTAGCCGGGGGGACGGTGGAAACACCATATATTTT
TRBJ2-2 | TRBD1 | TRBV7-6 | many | CASSLPGQGPTGELFF | TGTGCCAGCAGCTTACCGGGACAGGGGCCCACCGGGGAGCTGTTTTTT
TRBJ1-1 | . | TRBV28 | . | CASSLTTEGSTEAFF | TGTGCCAGCAGTCTGACGACGGAGGGGAGCACTGAAGCTTTCTTT
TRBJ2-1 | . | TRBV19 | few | CASSRDSEYNEQFF | TGTGCCAGTAGTCGAGACTCGGAATACAATGAGCAGTTCTTC
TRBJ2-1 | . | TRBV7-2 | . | CASSFLGGTTYNEQFF | TGTGCCAGCAGCTTTTTAGGGGGGACTACCTACAATGAGCAGTTCTTC
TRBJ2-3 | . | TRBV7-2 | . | CASSSGGQYF | TGTGCCAGCAGCTCGGGCGGGCAGTATTTT
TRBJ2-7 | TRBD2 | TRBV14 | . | CASSLPGGPEQYF | TGTGCCAGCAGCCTCCCGGGAGGGCCCGAGCAGTACTTC
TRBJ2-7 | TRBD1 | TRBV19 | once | CASKFGTGVSYEQYF | TGTGCCAGTAAATTCGGGACAGGGGTTTCCTACGAGCAGTACTTC
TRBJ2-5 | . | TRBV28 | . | CASTETFQETQYF | TGTGCCAGCACCGAGACATTCCAAGAGACCCAGTACTTC
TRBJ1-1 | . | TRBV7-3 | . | CASSSEPNTEAFF | TGTGCCAGCAGCTCTGAGCCGAACACTGAAGCTTTCTTT
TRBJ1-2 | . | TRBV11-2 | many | CASSLRDGYTF | TGTGCCAGCAGCTTACGCGATGGCTACACCTTC
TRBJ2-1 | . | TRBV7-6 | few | CASSLSRGSYNEQFF | TGTGCCAGCAGCTTATCTCGGGGCTCTTACAATGAGCAGTTCTTC
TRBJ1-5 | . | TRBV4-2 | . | CASSQEGNPPQHF | TGTGCCAGCAGCCAGGAAGGGAACCCTCCCCAGCATTTT
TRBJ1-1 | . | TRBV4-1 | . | CASSQDSLFGVNTEAFF | TGCGCCAGCAGCCAAGATTCCCTATTCGGGGTGAACACTGAAGCTTTCTTT
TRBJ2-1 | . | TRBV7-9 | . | CASSWEQVPNEQFF | TGTGCCAGCAGCTGGGAGCAGGTACCTAATGAGCAGTTCTTC
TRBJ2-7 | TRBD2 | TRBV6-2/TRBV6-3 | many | CASTTARTSGGVPYEQYF | TGTGCCAGCACCACCGCCCGGACTAGCGGGGGAGTTCCCTACGAGCAGTACTTC
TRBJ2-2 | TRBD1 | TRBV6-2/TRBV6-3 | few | CASSYGQGARWELFF | TGTGCCAGCAGTTACGGGCAGGGGGCGCGTTGGGAGCTGTTTTTT
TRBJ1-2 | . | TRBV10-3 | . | CAVWAATLGYTF | TGTGCCGTCTGGGCAGCTACCTTAGGCTACACCTTC
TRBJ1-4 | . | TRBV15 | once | CATSTGDEKLFF | TGTGCCACCAGCACGGGCGATGAAAAACTGTTTTTT
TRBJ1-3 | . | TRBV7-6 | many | CASSQGISGNTIYF | TGTGCCAGCAGCCAAGGAATCTCTGGAAACACCATATATTTT
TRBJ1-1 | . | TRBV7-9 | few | CASSPSLNGVNTEAFF | TGTGCCAGCAGCCCTTCGCTGAACGGGGTGAACACTGAAGCTTTCTTT
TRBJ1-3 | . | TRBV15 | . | CATSKGSGNTIYF | TGTGCCACCAGCAAAGGCTCTGGAAACACCATATATTTT
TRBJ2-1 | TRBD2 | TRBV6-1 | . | CASSPTSSSGPYNEQFF | TGTGCCAGCAGCCCAACGAGTTCTAGCGGACCCTACAATGAGCAGTTCTTC
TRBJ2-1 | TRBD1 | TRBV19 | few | CASSIEAPGQGYEQFF | TGTGCCAGTAGTATAGAAGCACCGGGACAGGGGTATGAGCAGTTCTTC
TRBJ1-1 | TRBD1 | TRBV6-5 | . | CASSYFGQGDTEAFF | TGTGCCAGCAGTTACTTTGGACAGGGGGACACTGAAGCTTTCTTT
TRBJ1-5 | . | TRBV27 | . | CATRESSGNQPQHF | TGTGCCACCCGAGAGAGTAGTGGCAATCAGCCCCAGCATTTT
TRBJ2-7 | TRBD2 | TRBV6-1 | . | CASSLRLAGGYEQYF | TGTGCCAGCAGCCTCCGCCTAGCGGGGGGCTACGAGCAGTACTTC
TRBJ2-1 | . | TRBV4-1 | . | CTSSQDTGGLYNEQFF | TGCACCAGCAGCCAAGATACGGGGGGCCTCTACAATGAGCAGTTCTTC
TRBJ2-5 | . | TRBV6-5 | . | CASSYSMYETAERGTQYF | TGTGCCAGCAGTTACTCAATGTACGAGACAGCCGAACGGGGGACCCAGTACTTC
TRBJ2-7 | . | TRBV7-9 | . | CASSSRAGATAEQYF | TGTGCCAGCAGCTCCAGGGCGGGGGCGACCGCCGAGCAGTACTTC
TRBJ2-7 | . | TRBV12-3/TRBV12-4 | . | CASSWEGFYEQYF | TGTGCCAGCAGTTGGGAAGGGTTCTACGAGCAGTACTTC